Below are 22 T cell receptor beta chains sequenced from a single sample in a study of regulatory dendritic cells for organ transplantation. TCRdb's copy holds only in-frame clones and misses some; the assay was immunoSEQ multiplex PCR. The sample records over 10,000 clones, roughly 89% being singletons. For these TCRs, the target antigens are not known. Sorted subsets were CFSE-labeled and cultured four to six days with allogeneic dendritic cells. The sequenced material came from naive CD8+ T cells from blood cultured with regulatory dendritic cells. Specified subset: CD45RA+ naive T cells. Receptors originate from a human donor in good health.

The rearrangement joins TRBV7-9 to TRBJ2-1; 8 bases are shared with TRBD2. Looked up from germline, CDR1 is SEHNR and CDR2 is FQNEAQ (reference sequence). V was pared by 0 bases and J by 7 bases, with 14 bases of the junction left unmatched. The CDR3 is made up of 18 amino acids. The CDR3 loop reads CASSLALASGGIRNEQFF. CDR3 bases: TGTGCCAGCAGCTTAGCGCTAGCCAGCGGGGGAATCAGAAATGAGCAGTTCTTC.

This chain links TRBV6-6 with TRBJ2-3; possible D gene TRBD2, 6 bases. The CDR3 spans 15 residues. Germline CDR1 and CDR2: MNHNY and SVGAGI (reference sequence). Trimming took 6 bases from V and 6 from J, leaving 19 bases between them. CDR3 sequence: CASSGASGGPDTQYF. Here the CDR3 DNA reads TGTGCCAGCAGCGGCGCCTCCGGGGGTCCCGATACGCAGTATTTT.

This clone was seen a single time. V and J are TRBV28 and TRBJ2-7; D remains unclear. Germline V lookup: CDR1 MDHEN, CDR2 SYDVKM. V dropped 4 bases and J dropped 4 bases, with 11 bases sitting between them. The CDR3 runs to 13 residues. The DNA for the CDR3 is TGTGCCAGCAGTTATGGCTATGGGTACGAGCAGTACTTC. It specifies CASSYGYGYEQYF.

This chain connects TRBV7-8 to TRBJ2-7, with D perhaps TRBD1 (6 bases). The germline V gene has CDR1 SGHVS and CDR2 FQNEAQ. The CDR3 spans 12 residues. V lost 6 bases, J lost 3 bases, and 9 bases lay in between. CDR3 loop: CASRDRGYEQYF. CDR3 bases: TGTGCCAGCAGGGACAGAGGCTACGAGCAGTACTTC.

This chain joins TRBV6-6 and TRBJ2-2; no firm D call. CDR1 is MNHNY, CDR2 SVGAGI, per germline (reference sequence). V was shortened by 5 bases and J by 5 bases, with 15 bases between the two germline ends. CDR3 length: 15 amino acids. The CDR3 loop reads CASSNRAVRTGELFF. CDR3 in DNA: TGTGCCAGCAGTAACCGGGCCGTGCGGACCGGGGAGCTGTTTTTT.

This sequence joins TRBV5-1 and TRBJ2-7; the D is unclear. Per germline, CDR1 SGHRS and CDR2 YFSETQ. The CDR3 length is 12 residues. Between the trimmed V and J ends, which lost 2 bases and 2 bases, there was a span of 5 bases. The CDR3 nucleotides read TGCGCCAGCAGCTTTGCAGCCTACGAGCAGTACTTC. Translation: CASSFAAYEQYF.

This clone was recorded once. The gene calls are TRBV27 and TRBJ2-7, with D perhaps matching TRBD2 (7 bases). Germline V gene data show CDR1 as MNHEY and CDR2 as SMNVEV (reference sequence). V gave up 2 bases and J gave up 1 base, with 15 bases separating them. The CDR3 consists of 16 residues. The CDR3 region is CASSLIRRGGSYEQYF. The CDR3 bases are TGTGCCAGCAGTTTAATCCGGAGGGGGGGTTCCTACGAGCAGTACTTC.

The chain has TRBV14 and TRBJ2-5, with TRBD1 as a possible D gene (5 bases). V was shortened by 4 bases and J by 4 bases, with 22 bases between the two germline ends. Germline CDR1 reads SGHDN; CDR2 reads FVKESK. CDR3 size: 17 residues. The chain's CDR3 is CASSPALSAGNRETQYF. CDR3 DNA sequence: TGTGCCAGCAGCCCCGCGCTAAGTGCAGGGAACCGAGAGACCCAGTACTTC.

The chain carries TRBV30 and TRBJ1-1; the D gene is possibly TRBD1 (5 bases). Trimming removed 1 base at V and 7 bases at J, with 16 bases between. This CDR3 spans 14 amino acids. CDR1 is GTSNPN, CDR2 SVGIG, per germline (reference sequence). The CDR3 here is CAWSDRGVVGEAFF. The CDR3 nucleotides are TGTGCCTGGAGTGATAGAGGGGTCGTCGGTGAAGCTTTCTTT.

This clone was detected only a few times. This rearrangement joins TRBV19 to TRBJ1-1; D gene ambiguous. The V and J ends lost 3 bases and 4 bases respectively, with 9 bases between them. This CDR3 has 13 amino acids. From germline, CDR1 is LNHDA and CDR2 SQIVND (reference sequence). CDR3 in DNA: TGTGCCAGTAGTATGGGGTATTCCACTGAAGCTTTCTTT. Amino acid sequence: CASSMGYSTEAFF.

The rearrangement uses TRBV2 and TRBJ2-1; TRBD2 is a possible D gene (6 bases). The germline V gene encodes CDR1 SNHLY and CDR2 FYNNEI. V was clipped by 4 bases and J by 6 bases, with 22 bases between them. This CDR3 has 17 residues. Here the CDR3 DNA reads TGTGCCAGCAGTGGATCGGCTAGCGCGAAACACCTCAATGAGCAGTTCTTC. Its translation is CASSGSASAKHLNEQFF.

The CDR3 here is CSGGRDPDRTGGLNTEAFF. In DNA form, the CDR3 reads TGCAGCGGGGGGAGGGACCCCGACCGAACAGGGGGACTAAACACTGAAGCTTTCTTT. The chain couples TRBV29-1 to TRBJ1-1; 8 bases fit TRBD1. Germline CDR1 is SQVTM and CDR2 is ANQGSEA. V lost 7 bases to trimming and J lost 2 bases; unmatched junction nucleotides: 24. The CDR3 runs 19 residues.

The chain joins TRBV9 to TRBJ2-1; 7 bases line up with TRBD2. The trim removed 5 bases at V and 3 bases at J, leaving 8 bases unmatched. The length of the CDR3 is 15 residues. Looked up from germline, CDR1 is SGDLS and CDR2 is YYNGEE. Here the CDR3 reads CASSPMAGVYNEQFF. For the CDR3, the DNA is TGTGCCAGCAGTCCAATGGCGGGAGTCTACAATGAGCAGTTCTTC.

The V gene is TRBV28, the J gene TRBJ2-7, with TRBD2 matching 7 bases. After removal of 3 bases from V and 2 bases from J, the junction contained 4 bases not matched to a gene. Germline CDR1 is MDHEN and CDR2 is SYDVKM. The CDR3 is made up of 14 amino acids. The CDR3, as DNA: TGTGCCAGCAGTTTCATGACTAGCCCCTACGAGCAGTACTTC. Residues: CASSFMTSPYEQYF.

This sequence joins TRBV12-2 and TRBJ2-5; TRBD2, the table's D call, was not compared with the DNA. TRBV12-2 is designated a pseudogene. This CDR3 is built from 18 residues. The CDR3 spells CASRHSRLAEEWQETQYF. CDR3 nucleotide sequence: TGTGCAAGTCGTCATTCGAGACTAGCGGAGGAGTGGCAAGAGACCCAGTACTTC.

This clone has a handful of counts. The V call is TRBV27, the J call TRBJ1-5; the D gene is possibly TRBD1 (6 bases). V was shortened by 3 bases and J by 7 bases, with 10 bases between the two germline ends. The CDR3 contains 13 residues. Germline CDR1 reads MNHEY; CDR2 reads SMNVEV (reference sequence). This CDR3 is CASSLQGTQPQHF. The CDR3 DNA reads TGTGCCAGCAGTTTGCAGGGGACCCAGCCCCAGCATTTT.

This chain's CDR3 is CASSPDRQGFNEQFF. For the CDR3, the DNA is TGTGCCAGCAGTCCCGACCGGCAGGGGTTCAATGAGCAGTTCTTC. This chain joins TRBV27 and TRBJ2-1, with D possibly TRBD1 on 6 matching bases. The CDR3 is 15 residues long. Trimming removed 5 bases from V and 6 bases from J, with 17 bases in between. Germline V gives CDR1 MNHEY, CDR2 SMNVEV (reference sequence).

J is TRBJ2-7 and V is TRBV11-2, with D perhaps TRBD1 (6 bases). The germline CDR1 and CDR2 sequences are SGHAT and FQNNGV. The CDR3 covers 15 residues. Trimming took off 5 bases at V and 5 bases at J, with 19 bases between the two ends. CDR3 sequence: CASSVYRDNFDEQYF. The CDR3 region has the DNA TGTGCCAGCAGCGTATACCGGGACAATTTCGACGAGCAGTACTTC.

The rearrangement links TRBV11-2 to TRBJ2-1, with D perhaps TRBD1 (5 bases). The V and J ends lost 3 bases and 2 bases respectively, with 11 bases between them. The V gene's germline CDR1 is SGHAT and CDR2 FQNNGV. This CDR3 has 15 residues. The CDR3 here is CASSFTGTAYNEQFF. The CDR3 nucleotides are TGTGCCAGCAGCTTTACAGGTACGGCCTACAATGAGCAGTTCTTC. Looking up the rest from reference TRBV11-2 and TRBJ2-1 gives the full variable domain: EAGVAQSPRYKIIEKRQSVAFWCNPISGHATLYWYQQILGQGPKLLIQFQNNGVVDDSQLPKDRFSAERLKGVDSTLKIQPAKLEDSAVYLCASSFTGTAYNEQFFGPGTRLTVL.

This clone was detected only once. This chain uses TRBV9 with TRBJ2-1; the match to TRBD2 covers 11 bases. Germline lookup yields CDR1 SGDLS and CDR2 YYNGEE. V shed 0 bases and J 7 bases; nucleotides not matched to a gene: 3. The CDR3 loop spans 15 amino acids. CDR3: CASSVATSGRNEQFF. The CDR3 DNA sequence: TGTGCCAGCAGCGTAGCAACTAGCGGGAGAAATGAGCAGTTCTTC.

The chain joins TRBV27 to TRBJ2-1, with 11 bases fitting TRBD2. CDR1 and CDR2 from the germline V gene are MNHEY and SMNVEV (reference sequence). CDR3 size: 15 residues. V trimming: 5 bases; J trimming: 4 bases; junction bases outside the gene matches: 4. The CDR3 here is CASSDGTSGYNEQFF. CDR3 in DNA: TGTGCCAGCAGTGACGGGACTAGCGGATACAATGAGCAGTTCTTC.

V usage is TRBV5-4 and J usage is TRBJ1-2; D gene uncertain. CDR3 length: 13 amino acids. Deletions cut 4 bases from V and 4 bases from J, with 11 bases between. Germline-derived CDR1 and CDR2 are SGHNT and YYREEE (reference sequence). CDR3 residues: CASSGKGAYGYTF. In DNA form, the CDR3 reads TGTGCCAGCAGCGGGAAGGGAGCCTATGGCTACACCTTC.